A single sample gave rise to the 17 T cell receptor beta chains below, sequenced in a study of T cells in Graves' hyperthyroidism and ophthalmopathy. Using RNA transcripts as the source, TCR beta CDR3 regions were amplified. The study used the HTBI primer set for a first-round RT-PCR of the TCR CDR3. One entry per CDR3 protein, called by TCRdb with MiXCR from the multiplex PCR reads. Seen here are under 400,000 distinct CDR3 sequences, about 12% observed once, and the top ten hold over 8.5%. The source material was blood. The receptor source for this set is a woman under 30 with Graves' hyperthyroidism.

Many counts were recorded for this clonotype. The chain has TRBV5-1 and TRBJ2-3; TRBD2 agrees at 8 bases. V gave up 0 bases and J gave up 9 bases; unmatched junction bases: 15. The CDR3 loop spans 17 amino acids. Germline loops: CDR1 SGHRS, CDR2 YFSETQ. The CDR3 loop is CASSLDALAGGIFTQYF. CDR3 nucleotides: TGCGCCAGCAGCTTGGACGCCCTGGCGGGGGGAATATTCACGCAGTATTTT.

The chain uses TRBV4-2 and TRBJ2-7; D possibly uses TRBD1 or TRBD2 (5 bases each). V was pared by 4 bases and J by 2 bases, with 18 bases between. CDR3 size: 16 residues. Germline V gene data show CDR1 as LGHNA and CDR2 as YNFKEQ. The CDR3 here is CASSPSGTHGPYEQYF. The DNA for the CDR3 is TGTGCCAGCAGCCCATCCGGGACCCACGGGCCCTACGAGCAGTACTTC.

This clonotype was picked up many times. V gene TRBV28 combines with J gene TRBJ2-5; 11 nucleotides align to TRBD1. The CDR3 length is 15 residues. The germline gives CDR1 MDHEN, CDR2 SYDVKM. J lost 4 bases, V lost 6 bases, and 7 bases had no gene match. The CDR3, as DNA: TGTGCCAGCAGATTCGGGACAGGGGGGGGAGAGACCCAGTACTTC. Its translation: CASRFGTGGGETQYF.

This clonotype appeared many times. The genes are TRBV12-3 or TRBV12-4 and TRBJ1-2, with D uncertain. V was shortened by 2 bases and J by 8 bases, with 15 bases between the two germline ends. The CDR3 spans 14 residues. The CDR3 bases are TGTGCCAGCAGTTTATCCGGGGAAACTAAGGGCTACACCTTC. This encodes CASSLSGETKGYTF.

Points on this clonotype: A much larger clone lies one base from this, so it may be a read error. The V call is TRBV6-1, the J call TRBJ1-5; possible D gene TRBD1, 5 bases. This CDR3 is 13 amino acids long. The V gene's germline CDR1 is MNHNS and CDR2 SASEGT. The CDR3 loop is CTSREGPHQPQHF. The DNA for the CDR3 is TGTACCAGCAGGGAAGGGCCCCATCAGCCCCAGCATTTT.

There are many counts of this clonotype. The chain couples TRBV13 to TRBJ2-7; tentatively, D is TRBD1 or TRBD2 (5 bases each). V lost 5 bases and J lost 2, with 19 bases in between. Germline lookup yields CDR1 PRHDT and CDR2 FYEKMQ (reference sequence). The CDR3 is 16 amino acids. Here the CDR3 reads CASSQNKNGATYEQYF. The CDR3 bases are TGTGCCAGCAGCCAAAACAAAAACGGGGCGACCTACGAGCAGTACTTC.

V gene TRBV24-1 combines with J gene TRBJ1-1; 7 bases agree with TRBD1. Germline V gene data show CDR1 as KGHDR and CDR2 as SFDVKD. The trim removed 3 bases at V and 5 bases at J, leaving 8 bases unmatched. This CDR3 has 15 amino acids. DNA for the CDR3: TGTGCCACCAGTGATACAAGACAGGGAGGGACTGAAGCTTTCTTT. Amino acid sequence: CATSDTRQGGTEAFF.

The sample holds one count of this clonotype. A much larger clone lies a single base off, so this may be a read error. The chain is built from TRBV2 and TRBJ2-3, with TRBD2 matching 7 bases. Unmatched junction bases numbered 12, after V lost 6 bases and J lost 6 bases. Germline values: CDR1 SNHLY, CDR2 FYNNEI. CDR3 length: 15 amino acids. DNA for the CDR3: TGTGCCAGCAGGTGGGGATGGGGGGGGACGGATACGCAGTATTTT. This codes for CASRWGWGGTDTQYF. Filled out from reference TRBV2 and TRBJ2-3, the complete variable domain reads EPEVTQTPSHQVTQMGQEVILRCVPISNHLYFYWYRQILGQKVEFLVSFYNNEISEKSEIFDDQFSVERPDGSNFTLKIRSTKLEDSAMYFCASRWGWGGTDTQYFGPGTRLTVL.

V is TRBV9 and J is TRBJ2-1; D may be TRBD2 (6 bases). V shed 0 bases and J shed 4 bases, with 11 bases lying between them. CDR1 SGDLS and CDR2 YYNGEE come from the germline V gene. This CDR3 is 15 amino acids long. The CDR3: CASSVGGAGYNEQFF. For the CDR3, the DNA is TGTGCCAGCAGCGTAGGAGGGGCGGGATACAATGAGCAGTTCTTC.

The V and J genes are TRBV14 and TRBJ2-2; unclear D gene. Germline CDR1 is SGHDN and CDR2 is FVKESK. Trimming cost V 1 base and J 2 bases, with 5 bases left between them. This CDR3 is 14 amino acids long. CDR3 sequence: CASSQAINTGELFF. The CDR3 DNA reads as TGTGCCAGCAGCCAAGCCATAAACACCGGGGAGCTGTTTTTT.

This chain uses TRBV28 with TRBJ2-2; 12 nucleotides align to TRBD2. Losses at the gene ends were 7 bases for V and 1 base for J; bases not matched to a gene: 13. Germline CDR1 reads MDHEN; CDR2 reads SYDVKM. The CDR3 is 19 amino acids. This CDR3 is CASIRAELAGGWNTGELFF. In DNA form, the CDR3 reads TGTGCCAGCATTCGGGCGGAACTAGCGGGAGGTTGGAACACCGGGGAGCTGTTTTTT.

This clonotype was seen ten or more times. This sequence joins TRBV7-3 and TRBJ1-1; unclear D gene. The CDR3 covers 16 residues. The V end lost 1 base, the J end lost 1 base, and 13 bases lay between the germline ends. Germline V gene data show CDR1 as SGHTA and CDR2 as FQGTGA. The CDR3 protein is CASSLMVQAKNTEAFF. Here the CDR3 DNA reads TGTGCCAGCAGCTTAATGGTGCAGGCCAAGAACACTGAAGCTTTCTTT.

This clonotype was observed a few times. The V gene is TRBV27, the J gene TRBJ2-1, with TRBD2 as a possible D gene (5 bases). The CDR3 covers 12 residues. From germline, CDR1 is MNHEY and CDR2 SMNVEV (reference sequence). Deletions cut 6 bases from V and 4 bases from J, with 7 bases between. CDR3 sequence reads: CASRRGYNEQFF. CDR3 nucleotides: TGTGCCAGCAGACGAGGGTACAATGAGCAGTTCTTC.

This clonotype came up many times. The CDR3 region is CSVLTGIGNQPQHF. The CDR3, as DNA: TGCAGCGTTTTAACAGGGATAGGCAATCAGCCCCAGCATTTT. The chain recombines TRBV29-1 with TRBJ1-5, with D perhaps matching TRBD1 (6 bases). V was clipped by 5 bases and J by 2 bases, with 13 bases between them. The CDR3 is 14 residues long. Per the germline V gene, CDR1 is SQVTM and CDR2 is ANQGSEA.

This clonotype has ten or more counts. The rearrangement joins TRBV12-3 or TRBV12-4 to TRBJ2-2; 12 nucleotides match TRBD2. Trimming cost V 1 base and J 6 bases; bases outside gene matches: 3. The CDR3 length is 16 residues. In nucleotides, the CDR3 is TGTGCCAGCAGTTTAGGTTCTAGCGGGAGGGCCGGGGAGCTGTTTTTT. It yields the protein CASSLGSSGRAGELFF.

This clonotype was detected ten times or more. This chain connects TRBV28 to TRBJ2-7; D call uncertain. In germline, CDR1 is MDHEN, CDR2 SYDVKM. This CDR3 is built from 14 residues. V was cut by 6 bases and J by 6 bases, with 18 bases left in between. The CDR3, as DNA: TGTGCCAGCAGCTCCCCGACCGGGCCCCCCGAGCAGTACTTC. It is translated as CASSSPTGPPEQYF.

This clonotype was seen more than once but under ten times. The chain has TRBV20-1 and TRBJ2-5; unclear D gene. The CDR3 contains 14 residues. V was clipped by 8 bases and J by 2 bases, with 18 bases between them. Germline-derived CDR1 and CDR2 are DFQATT and SNEGSKA (reference sequence). The chain's CDR3 is CSSELPGQQETQYF. The DNA for the CDR3 is TGCAGTTCTGAACTCCCGGGCCAACAAGAGACCCAGTACTTC.